The source of this TCR beta chain is a study of control samples from healthy donors and cancer patients. The protocol was immunoSEQ multiplex PCR, while the TCRdb copy is restricted to in-frame clones and leaves out a portion. This table holds about 83,000 clones, around 91% found once. Germline V CDR1 and CDR2: SGHRS, YFSETQ. Trimming pared 4 bases from V and 2 bases from J, leaving 8 bases between. The CDR3 runs 13 residues. This clone was recorded once. This clonotype was sampled from a man aged 45-65 years in good health. The chain combines TRBV5-1 with TRBJ2-3; no clear D. The sequenced sample consisted of blood. The CDR3 DNA reads as TGCGCCAGCAGCCCCGAGCACACAGATACGCAGTATTTT. Its protein is CASSPEHTDTQYF.